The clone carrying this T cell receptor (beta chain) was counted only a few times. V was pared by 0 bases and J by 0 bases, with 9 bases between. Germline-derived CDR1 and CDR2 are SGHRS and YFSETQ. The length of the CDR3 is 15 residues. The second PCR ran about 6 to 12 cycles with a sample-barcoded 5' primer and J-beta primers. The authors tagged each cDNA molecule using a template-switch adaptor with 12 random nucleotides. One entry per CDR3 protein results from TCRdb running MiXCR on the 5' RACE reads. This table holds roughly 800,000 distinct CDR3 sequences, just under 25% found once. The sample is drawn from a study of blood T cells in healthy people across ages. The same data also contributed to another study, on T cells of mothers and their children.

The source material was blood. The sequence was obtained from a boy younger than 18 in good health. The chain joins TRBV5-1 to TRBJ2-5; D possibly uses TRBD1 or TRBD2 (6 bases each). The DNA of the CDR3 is TGCGCCAGCAGCTTGGCAGGGGACTACCAAGAGACCCAGTACTTC. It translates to CASSLAGDYQETQYF.